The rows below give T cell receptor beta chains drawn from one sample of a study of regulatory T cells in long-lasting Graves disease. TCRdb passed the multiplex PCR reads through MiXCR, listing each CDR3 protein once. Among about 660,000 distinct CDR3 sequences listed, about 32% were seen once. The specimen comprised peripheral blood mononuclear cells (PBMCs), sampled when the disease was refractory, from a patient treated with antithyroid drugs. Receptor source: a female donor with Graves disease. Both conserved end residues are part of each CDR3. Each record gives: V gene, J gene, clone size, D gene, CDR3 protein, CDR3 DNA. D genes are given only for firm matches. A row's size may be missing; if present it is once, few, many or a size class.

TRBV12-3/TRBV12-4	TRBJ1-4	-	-	CASSHFAGDEKLFF	TGTGCCAGCAGCCACTTCGCTGGGGATGAAAAACTGTTTTTT
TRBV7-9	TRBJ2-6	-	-	CASSQKNSGANVLTF	TGTGCCAGCAGCCAAAAAAACTCTGGGGCCAACGTCCTGACTTTC
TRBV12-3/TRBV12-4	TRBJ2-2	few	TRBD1	CASSFPQGDINTGELFF	TGTGCCAGCAGTTTCCCACAGGGGGATATCAACACCGGGGAGCTGTTTTTT
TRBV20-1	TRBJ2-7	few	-	CSVVRGYEQYF	TGCAGTGTAGTCAGGGGCTACGAGCAGTACTTC
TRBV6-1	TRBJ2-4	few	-	CASSEGASKNIQYF	TGTGCCAGCAGTGAAGGGGCGTCGAAAAACATTCAGTACTTC
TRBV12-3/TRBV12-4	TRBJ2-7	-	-	CASTETGRGAEQYF	TGTGCCAGCACCGAGACGGGGCGCGGGGCTGAGCAGTACTTC
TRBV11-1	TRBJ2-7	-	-	CASSSRRLSYEQYF	TGTGCCAGCAGCTCCCGGCGGCTCTCCTACGAGCAGTACTTC
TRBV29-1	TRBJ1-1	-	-	CSAAPGGGNTEAFF	TGCAGCGCCGCTCCGGGAGGGGGGAACACTGAAGCTTTCTTT
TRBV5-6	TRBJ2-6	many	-	CASSPDSGANVLTF	TGTGCCAGCAGCCCGGACTCTGGGGCCAACGTCCTGACTTTC
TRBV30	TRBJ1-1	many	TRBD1	CAWRGTEAEAFF	TGTGCCTGGAGGGGGACAGAAGCTGAAGCTTTCTTT
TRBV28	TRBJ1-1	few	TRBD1	CASSFVTGGRTEAFF	TGTGCCAGCAGTTTCGTAACAGGGGGTAGAACTGAAGCTTTCTTT
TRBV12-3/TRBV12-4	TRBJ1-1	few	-	CASSLWGFHTEAFF	TGTGCCAGCAGTTTATGGGGTTTCCACACTGAAGCTTTCTTT
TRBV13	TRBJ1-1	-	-	CASSGGQSLPEAFF	TGTGCCAGCAGCGGAGGACAGAGCCTTCCTGAAGCTTTCTTT
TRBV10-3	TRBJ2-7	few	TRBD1	CAIGTGGSYEQYF	TGTGCCATAGGGACAGGAGGTTCTTACGAGCAGTACTTC
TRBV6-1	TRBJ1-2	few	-	CASSRTLVRSTGGYTF	TGTGCCAGCAGTCGGACTTTGGTGCGGAGTACGGGTGGCTACACCTTC
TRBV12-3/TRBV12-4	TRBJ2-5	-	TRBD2	CASGYTSDQETQYF	TGTGCCAGCGGCTATACTAGCGACCAAGAGACCCAGTACTTC
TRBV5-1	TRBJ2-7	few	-	CASSLERRRPYEQYF	TGCGCCAGCAGCTTGGAACGGCGGAGGCCCTACGAGCAGTACTTC
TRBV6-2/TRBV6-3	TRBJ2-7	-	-	CAGSRGGSYEQYF	TGTGCCGGGTCCCGGGGAGGCTCCTACGAGCAGTACTTC
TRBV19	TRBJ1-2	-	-	CASSRTSGYGYTF	TGTGCCAGTAGTAGGACCTCCGGGTATGGCTACACCTTC
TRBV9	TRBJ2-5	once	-	CASNTGALQETQYF	TGTGCCAGCAACACCGGGGCACTACAAGAGACCCAGTACTTC
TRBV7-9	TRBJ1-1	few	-	CASSSANENTEAFF	TGTGCCAGCAGCAGCGCGAACGAGAACACTGAAGCTTTCTTT
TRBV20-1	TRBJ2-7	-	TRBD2	CSAAPGTSGRGEYF	TGCAGTGCCGCCCCCGGGACTAGCGGGAGGGGGGAGTACTTC
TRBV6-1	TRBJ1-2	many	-	CASRNYGYTF	TGTGCCAGCAGAAACTATGGCTACACCTTC
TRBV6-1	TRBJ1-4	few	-	CASSVRTATIPEKLFF	TGTGCCAGCAGTGTTCGGACAGCCACCATACCTGAAAAACTGTTTTTT
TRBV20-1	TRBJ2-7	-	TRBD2	CSARSGTSFVQYF	TGCAGTGCTCGATCCGGGACTAGTTTCGTGCAGTACTTC
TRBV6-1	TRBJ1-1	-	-	CASSRGDEAFF	TGTGCCAGCAGCCGAGGAGATGAAGCTTTCTTT
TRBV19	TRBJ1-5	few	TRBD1	CASRHRGSNQPQHF	TGTGCCAGTAGGCACAGGGGGAGCAATCAGCCCCAGCATTTT
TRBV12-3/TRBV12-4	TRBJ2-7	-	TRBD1	CASSFRQGYEQYF	TGTGCCAGCAGTTTTCGACAGGGCTACGAGCAGTACTTC
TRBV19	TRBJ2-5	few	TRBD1	CASSTTQGRETQYF	TGTGCCAGTAGTACCACACAGGGGCGAGAGACCCAGTACTTC
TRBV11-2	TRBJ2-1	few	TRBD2	CASRYGLAGVNEQFF	TGTGCCAGCAGATATGGACTAGCGGGAGTTAATGAGCAGTTCTTC
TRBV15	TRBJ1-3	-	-	CATSRAQGSSGNTIYF	TGTGCCACCAGCAGAGCCCAGGGTAGTAGCGGAAACACCATATATTTT
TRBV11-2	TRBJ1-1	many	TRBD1	CASSVLQGRATEAFF	TGTGCCAGCAGCGTACTACAGGGGAGGGCCACTGAAGCTTTCTTT
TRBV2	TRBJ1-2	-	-	CASSYSAGSGGYTF	TGTGCCAGCAGTTACTCGGCGGGGTCCGGTGGCTACACCTTC
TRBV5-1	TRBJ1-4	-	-	CASSPRGGRATNEKLFF	TGCGCCAGCAGTCCCAGAGGGGGGAGAGCAACTAATGAAAAACTGTTTTTT
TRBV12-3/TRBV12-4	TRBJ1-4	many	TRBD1	CASSSGTGANEKLFF	TGTGCCAGCAGCTCAGGGACAGGGGCGAATGAAAAACTGTTTTTT
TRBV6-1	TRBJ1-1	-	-	CASSDWGLGTEAFF	TGTGCCAGCAGTGACTGGGGATTGGGCACTGAAGCTTTCTTT
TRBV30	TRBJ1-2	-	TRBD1	CAWSVKQGAYLGYTF	TGTGCCTGGAGTGTAAAGCAGGGGGCTTACCTCGGCTACACCTTC
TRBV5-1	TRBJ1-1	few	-	CASSLDKLNTEAFF	TGCGCCAGCAGCTTGGACAAACTGAACACTGAAGCTTTCTTT
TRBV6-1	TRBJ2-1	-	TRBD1	CASSEDRGTGNEQFF	TGTGCCAGCAGTGAGGACAGGGGCACGGGCAATGAGCAGTTCTTC
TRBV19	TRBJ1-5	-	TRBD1	CASSRGQLYQPQHF	TGTGCCAGTAGTAGGGGACAGCTATATCAGCCCCAGCATTTT
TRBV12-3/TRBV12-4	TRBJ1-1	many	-	CATTPGPNTEAFF	TGTGCCACCACACCCGGGCCGAACACTGAAGCTTTCTTT
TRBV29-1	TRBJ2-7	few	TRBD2	CSVQPRGRVREQYF	TGCAGCGTTCAGCCGCGAGGGAGGGTCCGCGAGCAGTACTTC
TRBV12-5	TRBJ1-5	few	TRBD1	CASGSGTGGYQPQHF	TGTGCTAGTGGTTCCGGGACAGGGGGATATCAGCCCCAGCATTTT
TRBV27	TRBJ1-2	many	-	CASSLRGSGGNQGYTF	TGTGCCAGCAGTTTAAGGGGAAGCGGAGGAAATCAAGGCTACACCTTC
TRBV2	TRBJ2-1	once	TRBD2	CASRLLAGAYNEQFF	TGTGCCAGCAGACTTCTAGCGGGGGCCTACAATGAGCAGTTCTTC
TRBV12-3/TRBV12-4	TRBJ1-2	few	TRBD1	CASSLGSRGTYGYTF	TGTGCCAGCAGTTTAGGGAGCAGGGGGACCTATGGCTACACCTTC
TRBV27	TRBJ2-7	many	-	CASSLPGYEQYF	TGTGCCAGCAGTTTACCCGGGTACGAGCAGTACTTC
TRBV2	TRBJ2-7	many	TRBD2	CASSAGASGRYEQYF	TGTGCCAGCAGTGCCGGTGCTAGCGGGAGATACGAGCAGTACTTC
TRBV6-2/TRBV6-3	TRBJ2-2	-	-	CASRGTVNTGELFF	TGTGCCAGCAGGGGGACGGTGAACACCGGGGAGCTGTTTTTT
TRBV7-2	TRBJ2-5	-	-	CASSFRLGGMETQYF	TGTGCCAGCAGCTTCCGACTAGGAGGGATGGAGACCCAGTACTTC
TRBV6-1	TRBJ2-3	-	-	CASGVQGRSDTQYF	TGTGCCAGCGGTGTTCAGGGGCGATCAGATACGCAGTATTTT
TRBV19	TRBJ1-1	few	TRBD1	CASSIDRAGTATGDTEAFF	TGTGCCAGTAGTATAGACCGAGCCGGGACAGCGACCGGGGACACTGAAGCTTTCTTT
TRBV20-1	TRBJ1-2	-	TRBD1	CSASSQGAVYGYTF	TGCAGTGCTAGCTCCCAGGGGGCGGTCTATGGCTACACCTTC
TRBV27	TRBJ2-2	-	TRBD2	CASRVFGAGGLVTGELFF	TGTGCCAGCCGGGTGTTTGGGGCGGGAGGGCTCGTCACCGGGGAGCTGTTTTTT
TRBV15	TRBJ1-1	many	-	CATSRDPTSTEAFF	TGTGCCACCAGCAGAGATCCGACAAGCACTGAAGCTTTCTTT
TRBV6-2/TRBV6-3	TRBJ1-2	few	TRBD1	CASSYHGQVGYTF	TGTGCCAGCAGTTACCATGGACAGGTTGGCTACACCTTC
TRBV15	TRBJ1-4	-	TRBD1	CATRTKGAGEKLFF	TGTGCCACCAGGACGAAGGGGGCCGGGGAAAAACTGTTTTTT
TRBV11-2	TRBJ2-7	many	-	CASSQIRGVPYEQYF	TGTGCCAGCAGCCAGATTCGTGGGGTACCCTACGAGCAGTACTTC
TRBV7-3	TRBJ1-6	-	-	CASSLSFGSPLHF	TGTGCCAGCAGCTTAAGTTTCGGTTCACCCCTCCACTTT
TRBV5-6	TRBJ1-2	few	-	CASSPGNVVGYTF	TGTGCCAGCAGCCCGGGGAACGTTGTTGGCTACACCTTC